The 19 T cell receptor beta chains reported below all come from one sample, sequenced in a study of PD-L1 blockade in urothelial cancer. Profiling relied on immunoSEQ multiplex PCR, and the TCRdb table lists in-frame clones only, not all of them. The sample has approximately 93,000 clones, 83% seen once. Described time point: peripheral blood 6 weeks after treatment start. The sequenced sample was PBMCs, obtained around atezolizumab (anti-PD-L1) treatment. These receptors all stem from a man aged 65 to 79 with urothelial cancer.

With respect to this clone: At one end, the junction sequence differs from germline, possibly due to a read error. The chain has TRBV7-7 and TRBJ2-2; 9 nucleotides agree with TRBD2. The CDR3 is 16 residues long. Germline CDR1 and CDR2: SSHAT and FNYEAQ (reference sequence). The CDR3 nucleotides are TGTGCTAGCAGCCGAGACTTTAGCGGGGGCACCGGGGAGCTGTTTTTT. Its protein product is CASSRDFSGGTGELFF. Complete variable domain (other parts from reference TRBV7-7 and TRBJ2-2): GAGVSQSPRYKVTKRGQDVTLRCDPISSHATLYWYQQALGQGPEFLTYFNYEAQPDKSGLPSDRFSAERPEGSISTLTIQRTEQRDSAMYRCASSRDFSGGTGELFFGEGSRLTVL.

The sample holds a few counts of this clone. V and J are TRBV25-1 and TRBJ2-5; 9 nucleotides match TRBD1. Germline CDR1 reads MGHDK; CDR2 reads SYGVNS. Trimming removed 4 bases from V and 5 bases from J; junction bases left unmatched: 5. The CDR3 covers 14 residues. As DNA, the CDR3 is TGTGCCAGCAGTGCACTGACAGGGGGGGAGACCCAGTACTTC. Translation: CASSALTGGETQYF.

Only a few counts were recorded for this clone. The rearrangement links TRBV30 to TRBJ2-3; TRBD2 aligns across 8 bases. Germline lookup yields CDR1 GTSNPN and CDR2 SVGIG (reference sequence). The CDR3 totals 15 residues. V lost 0 bases to trimming and J lost 2 bases; unmatched junction nucleotides: 4. The CDR3 DNA reads as TGTGCCTGGAGTGTAATAGCGGGGTACACAGATACGCAGTATTTT. This gives the protein CAWSVIAGYTDTQYF.

This clone was observed a single time. The rearrangement joins TRBV5-1 to TRBJ2-5, with a weak D call TRBD2 (5 bases). CDR1 and CDR2 (germline): SGHRS, YFSETQ. CDR3 length equals 14 residues. V shed 4 bases and J shed 1 base, with 11 bases lying between them. The CDR3 reads CASSIQRTQETQYF. Written as DNA, the CDR3 is TGCGCCAGCAGCATCCAGCGGACCCAAGAGACCCAGTACTTC.

The V and J genes are TRBV11-3 and TRBJ2-1; 10 positions agree with TRBD2. The CDR3 length is 14 residues. J lost 7 bases, V lost 5 bases, and 5 bases had no gene match. Germline V gives CDR1 SGHNT, CDR2 YENEEA. In nucleotides, the CDR3 is TGTGCCAGCAGCCGTGTGGGACTAGCGAATGAGCAGTTCTTC. Translating it yields CASSRVGLANEQFF.

The genes are TRBV7-2 and TRBJ2-2, with D tentatively TRBD2 (5 bases). Germline V gene lookup returns CDR1 SGHTA and CDR2 FQGNSA. Trimming shortened V by 0 bases and J by 1 base, and 6 bases separated the two germline ends. The CDR3 is 15 amino acids. The CDR3 DNA is TGTGCCAGCAGCTTAGCCGGGATGAACACCGGGGAGCTGTTTTTT. Translated: CASSLAGMNTGELFF.

This clone has just one count. Other nucleotide sequences from this sample produce the same CDR3. V usage is TRBV18 and J usage is TRBJ1-1, with 8 bases fitting TRBD1. J lost 1 base, V lost 3 bases, and 1 base had no gene match. CDR1 is KGHSH and CDR2 is LQKENI in the germline V gene. This CDR3 is built from 14 residues. The CDR3 DNA reads TGTGCCAGCTCACCTGGACAGGGGAACACTGAAGCTTTCTTT. This encodes CASSPGQGNTEAFF.

The chain uses TRBV7-3 and TRBJ2-1, with TRBD2 identical over 7 bases. Germline CDR1 and CDR2: SGHTA and FQGTGA. CDR3 length: 16 amino acids. V was clipped by 5 bases and J by 2 bases; unmatched bases: 9. As DNA, the CDR3 is TGTGCCAGCAGCCAGGAACGCGGGAGCCCCTACAATGAGCAGTTCTTC. Its translation: CASSQERGSPYNEQFF. Complete variable domain (other parts from reference TRBV7-3 and TRBJ2-1): GAGVSQTPSNKVTEKGKYVELRCDPISGHTALYWYRQSLGQGPEFLIYFQGTGAADDSGLPNDRFFAVRPEGSVSTLKIQRTERGDSAVYLCASSQERGSPYNEQFFGPGTRLTVL.

The chain couples TRBV28 to TRBJ1-3; maybe TRBD1 (5 bases). There are 12 residues in the CDR3. Germline-derived CDR1 and CDR2 are MDHEN and SYDVKM. Trimming removed 8 bases at V and 6 bases at J, with 11 bases between. In DNA form, the CDR3 reads TGTGCCAGCGCGGGGGGGGTAAACACCATATATTTT. Translation gives CASAGGVNTIYF. The whole variable domain, filled in from reference TRBV28 and TRBJ1-3, reads DVKVTQSSRYLVKRTGEKVFLECVQDMDHENMFWYRQDPGLGLRLIYFSYDVKMKEKGDIPEGYSVSREKKERFSLILESASTNQTSMYLCASAGGVNTIYFGEGSWLTVV.

The rearrangement joins TRBV7-2 to TRBJ2-1; a weak D match, TRBD2 (6 bases). Deletions cut 5 bases from V and 4 bases from J, with 12 bases between. Germline loops: CDR1 SGHTA, CDR2 FQGNSA. The CDR3 contains 14 residues. The CDR3 spells CASSGTGDYNEQFF. The CDR3 nucleotides are TGTGCCAGCAGCGGGACTGGAGATTACAATGAGCAGTTCTTC.

The chain has TRBV19 and TRBJ2-7; TRBD1 agrees at 7 bases. CDR1 is LNHDA and CDR2 is SQIVND in the germline V gene (reference sequence). This CDR3 is 15 amino acids long. Germline trimming cut 6 bases from V and 0 bases from J; bases unmatched to any gene: 8. The CDR3 nucleotides read TGTGCCAGTAGCGTACAGGGGAGTAGCTCCTACGAGCAGTACTTC. It specifies CASSVQGSSSYEQYF.

The table lists this clone with a count of one. The chain carries TRBV18 and TRBJ2-1, with 7 bases lining up with TRBD2. Germline assignment: CDR1 KGHSH and CDR2 LQKENI. The CDR3 has 16 residues. V shed 3 bases, J shed 5 bases, and the junction held 10 bases outside the gene matches. CDR3 DNA sequence: TGTGCCAGCTCACCGCTGGGAGGGACGGCCGACAATGAGCAGTTCTTC. This encodes CASSPLGGTADNEQFF.

This chain connects TRBV19 to TRBJ1-1; D unresolved. V shed 3 bases and J shed 7 bases, with 12 bases lying between them. Germline V lookup: CDR1 LNHDA, CDR2 SQIVND (reference sequence). This CDR3 has 13 residues. The CDR3 DNA reads TGTGCCAGTAGTATTTACGAAGGGAGTGAAGCTTTCTTT. Protein: CASSIYEGSEAFF.

This rearrangement joins TRBV7-2 to TRBJ2-4, with D possibly TRBD2 on 5 matching bases. Germline V gene sequence: CDR1 SGHTA, CDR2 FQGNSA. The CDR3 is 17 residues long. V lost 1 base, J lost 0 bases, and 13 bases lay in between. The CDR3, as DNA: TGTGCCAGCAGCTTAGAGGACTTCTGGGGAGCCAAAAACATTCAGTACTTC. Its protein is CASSLEDFWGAKNIQYF.

V gene TRBV6-6 combines with J gene TRBJ1-4; perhaps TRBD1 as D (5 bases). This CDR3 is built from 13 residues. Trimming removed 7 bases at V and 4 bases at J, with 10 bases between. Germline V CDR1 and CDR2: MNHNY, SVGAGI (reference sequence). The DNA of the CDR3 is TGTGCCAGCAACGGGGGGTTTAATGAAAAACTGTTTTTT. As protein: CASNGGFNEKLFF.

The V and J genes are TRBV19 and TRBJ1-1; no definite D call. CDR1 is LNHDA and CDR2 is SQIVND in the germline V gene (reference sequence). Trimming removed 1 base at V and 0 bases at J, with 3 bases between. The CDR3 has 13 amino acids. CDR3 residues: CASSIALNTEAFF. In DNA form, the CDR3 reads TGTGCCAGTAGTATAGCGTTGAACACTGAAGCTTTCTTT.

The rearrangement links TRBV21-1 to TRBJ2-7; the D call TRBD1 from the table was never checked on the DNA. TRBV21-1 is noted as a pseudogene. CDR3 length: 16 residues. This CDR3 reads CASSNPPGQTTYEQYF. Written as DNA, the CDR3 is TGTGCCAGCAGCAACCCTCCGGGACAGACTACCTACGAGCAGTACTTC.

The chain employs TRBV11-3 and TRBJ2-7; perhaps TRBD2 as D (5 bases). The CDR3 totals 12 residues. The V gene's germline CDR1 is SGHNT and CDR2 YENEEA. V lost 5 bases, J lost 7 bases, and 12 bases lay in between. CDR3 DNA: TGTGCCAGCAGCAAGGGATCGGGGGAGCAGTACTTC. The encoded protein is CASSKGSGEQYF.

This clone was recorded only once. The gene calls are TRBV2 and TRBJ2-7, with a tentative D call TRBD2 (5 bases). CDR3 length: 12 amino acids. Per germline, CDR1 SNHLY and CDR2 FYNNEI. Trimming took 5 bases from V and 7 from J, leaving 12 bases between them. Here the CDR3 reads CASSLNGNEQYF. The CDR3 DNA reads as TGTGCCAGCAGTTTGAACGGGAATGAGCAGTACTTC.